These 14 T cell receptor beta chains were all obtained from the same sample, sequenced in a study of radiotherapy plus CTLA-4 blockade in lung cancer. Clones were read by immunoSEQ multiplex PCR, and TCRdb kept only the in-frame ones, dropping some. The sample yields roughly 93,000 clones, roughly 80% seen once. The material was peripheral blood, obtained from a patient treated with radiotherapy plus ipilimumab. The source is a human donor with non-small cell lung cancer who had a partial response to radiotherapy plus ipilimumab.

The gene calls are TRBV19 and TRBJ1-4; D is ambiguous. V lost 3 bases and J 0 bases, leaving 2 bases between the germline ends. The CDR3 is 13 residues long. CDR1 and CDR2 from the germline V gene are LNHDA and SQIVND (reference sequence). CDR3 in amino acids: CASSITTNEKLFF. Here the CDR3 DNA reads TGTGCCAGTAGTATCACAACTAATGAAAAACTGTTTTTT.

The table lists this clone with a few counts. The chain has TRBV2 and TRBJ1-1; no firm D call. Looked up from germline, CDR1 is SNHLY and CDR2 is FYNNEI. This CDR3 comprises 10 residues. Trimming took off 6 bases at V and 11 bases at J, with 10 bases between the two ends. CDR3 amino acids: CASRDRGAFF. The CDR3 nucleotides are TGTGCCAGCAGAGACCGAGGGGCTTTCTTT.

The chain is built from TRBV13 and TRBJ1-5, with a tentative D call TRBD1 (5 bases). This CDR3 region has 15 residues. CDR1 is PRHDT, CDR2 FYEKMQ, per germline (reference sequence). Trimming took 7 bases from V and 1 from J, leaving 14 bases between them. The CDR3 sequence: CASTSGVGSNQPQHF. The CDR3 region has the DNA TGTGCCAGCACCTCGGGGGTCGGGAGCAATCAGCCCCAGCATTTT.

This clone was recorded only once. The chain has TRBV30 and TRBJ1-6, with 7 bases fitting TRBD1. The V gene end was trimmed by 4 bases and the J gene end by 11 bases; junction bases not matched to a gene: 5. From germline, CDR1 is GTSNPN and CDR2 SVGIG (reference sequence). The CDR3 spans 12 residues. The CDR3 coding sequence is TGTGCCTGGAAGACAGGGATTCCACCCCTCCACTTT. It yields the protein CAWKTGIPPLHF.

The rearrangement links TRBV28 to TRBJ1-5; 7 positions match TRBD1. In germline, CDR1 is MDHEN, CDR2 SYDVKM. V trimming: 3 bases; J trimming: 9 bases; junction bases outside the gene matches: 14. CDR3 length: 16 residues. The CDR3 DNA reads as TGTGCCAGCAGTTTCGGCGCAGGGCAGGGGGACCGGCCCCAGCATTTT. Protein: CASSFGAGQGDRPQHF.

The rearrangement joins TRBV30 to TRBJ2-7, with a weak D call TRBD2 (7 bases). The V end was cut by 0 bases, the J end by 3 bases, with 21 bases between. This CDR3 has 17 residues. CDR1 is GTSNPN, CDR2 SVGIG, per germline (reference sequence). CDR3 protein: CAWSVRGGSHQLYEQYF. The CDR3 DNA follows: TGTGCCTGGAGTGTAAGGGGGGGCAGCCACCAACTCTACGAGCAGTACTTC.

This clone was seen just once. The chain combines TRBV10-3 with TRBJ2-7; a weak D match, TRBD2 (6 bases). V shed 2 bases and J shed 7 bases, with 18 bases lying between them. The length of the CDR3 is 15 residues. Per germline, CDR1 ENHRY and CDR2 SYGVKD. CDR3 loop: CAISERGRSVGEQYF. For the CDR3, the DNA is TGTGCCATCAGTGAGCGGGGGAGGTCGGTGGGGGAGCAGTACTTC.

The chain has TRBV21-1 and TRBJ2-1; TRBD2, the table's D call, lacks a check against the DNA. TRBV21-1 is given as a pseudogene. This CDR3 comprises 13 residues. CDR3 DNA sequence: TGTGCCAGCAGCAACTGCCGGTGCACTGAGCAGTTCTTC. This encodes CASSNCRCTEQFF.

The chain is built from TRBV5-1 and TRBJ2-2; D is uncertain. Trimming took off 0 bases at V and 0 bases at J, with 6 bases between the two ends. This CDR3 has 15 amino acids. Per germline, CDR1 SGHRS and CDR2 YFSETQ. The CDR3 region is CASSLGAPNTGELFF. CDR3 DNA sequence: TGCGCCAGCAGCTTGGGGGCCCCGAACACCGGGGAGCTGTTTTTT.

This clone has only one observation. V gene TRBV7-6 combines with J gene TRBJ2-1, with 9 bases fitting TRBD2. The CDR3 consists of 17 residues. Germline loops: CDR1 SGHVS, CDR2 FNYEAQ. Unmatched junction bases numbered 11, after V lost 5 bases and J lost 3 bases. The CDR3 coding sequence is TGTGCCAGCAGCCGCCTACCGCGGGAGGGAGGCTACAATGAGCAGTTCTTC. It codes for CASSRLPREGGYNEQFF.

This chain uses TRBV5-1 with TRBJ1-1, with 9 bases lining up with TRBD1. The CDR3 runs 14 residues. V was pared by 6 bases and J by 3 bases, with 6 bases of the junction left unmatched. Germline CDR1 SGHRS, CDR2 YFSETQ. CDR3 nucleotides: TGCGCCAGCACCCAGACAGGGGGGGACACTGAAGCTTTCTTT. Its protein is CASTQTGGDTEAFF.

This chain uses TRBV27 with TRBJ1-5; the match to TRBD1 covers 7 bases. The ends lost 2 bases at V and 5 bases at J; junction bases unmatched: 9. CDR1 and CDR2 from the germline V gene are MNHEY and SMNVEV (reference sequence). CDR3 length equals 16 residues. This chain's CDR3 is CASSLARVRGDQPQHF. The CDR3, as DNA: TGTGCCAGCAGTTTAGCTCGGGTCAGGGGGGATCAGCCCCAGCATTTT.

V is TRBV18 and J is TRBJ2-5; D possibly corresponds to TRBD1 (6 bases). V lost 1 base and J lost 5, with 14 bases in between. This CDR3 is 15 amino acids long. Germline V gene lookup returns CDR1 KGHSH and CDR2 LQKENI. The CDR3 reads CASSPQGHPTETQYF. As DNA, the CDR3 is TGTGCCAGCTCACCACAGGGACACCCAACGGAGACCCAGTACTTC.

The genes are TRBV9 and TRBJ1-1; D unresolved. The CDR3 spans 14 residues. In germline, CDR1 is SGDLS, CDR2 YYNGEE. V lost 2 bases and J 4 bases, leaving 12 bases between the germline ends. The CDR3 region is CASSVQTGSTEAFF. For the CDR3, the DNA is TGTGCCAGCAGCGTTCAAACGGGGTCCACTGAAGCTTTCTTT.